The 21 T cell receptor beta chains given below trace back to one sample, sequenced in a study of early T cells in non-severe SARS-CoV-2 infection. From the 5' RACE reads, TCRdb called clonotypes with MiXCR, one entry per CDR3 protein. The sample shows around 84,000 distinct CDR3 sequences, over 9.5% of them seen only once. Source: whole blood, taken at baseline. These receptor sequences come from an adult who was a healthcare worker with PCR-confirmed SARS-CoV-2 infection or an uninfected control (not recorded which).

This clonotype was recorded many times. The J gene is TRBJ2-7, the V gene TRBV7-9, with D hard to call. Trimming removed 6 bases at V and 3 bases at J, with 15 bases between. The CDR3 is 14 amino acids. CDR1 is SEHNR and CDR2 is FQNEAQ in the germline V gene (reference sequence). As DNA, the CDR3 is TGTGCCAGCAGTCCTTGGTCAGGAGACTACGAGCAGTACTTC. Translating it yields CASSPWSGDYEQYF.

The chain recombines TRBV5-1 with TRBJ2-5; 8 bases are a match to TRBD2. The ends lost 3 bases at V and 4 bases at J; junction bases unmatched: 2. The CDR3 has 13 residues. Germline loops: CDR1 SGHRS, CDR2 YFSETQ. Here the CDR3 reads CASSSSGRETQYF. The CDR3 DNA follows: TGCGCCAGCAGCTCCAGCGGGAGAGAGACCCAGTACTTC. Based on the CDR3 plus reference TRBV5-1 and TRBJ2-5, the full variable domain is KAGVTQTPRYLIKTRGQQVTLSCSPISGHRSVSWYQQTPGQGLQFLFEYFSETQRNKGNFPGRFSGRQFSNSRSEMNVSTLELGDSALYLCASSSSGRETQYFGPGTRLLVL.

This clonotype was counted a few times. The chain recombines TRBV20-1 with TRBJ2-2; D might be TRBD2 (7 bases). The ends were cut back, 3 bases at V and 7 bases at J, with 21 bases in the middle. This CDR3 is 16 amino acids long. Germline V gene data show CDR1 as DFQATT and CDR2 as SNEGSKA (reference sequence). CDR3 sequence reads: CSASDFTGGPGGELFF. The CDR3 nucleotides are TGCAGTGCTAGTGACTTCACGGGGGGCCCTGGCGGGGAGCTGTTTTTT.

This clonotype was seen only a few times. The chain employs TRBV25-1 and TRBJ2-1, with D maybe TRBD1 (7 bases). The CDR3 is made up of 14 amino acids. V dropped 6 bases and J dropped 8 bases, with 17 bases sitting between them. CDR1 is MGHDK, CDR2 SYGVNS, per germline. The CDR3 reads CASREGALCDEQFF. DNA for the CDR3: TGTGCCAGCAGGGAGGGGGCGCTTTGTGATGAGCAGTTCTTC.

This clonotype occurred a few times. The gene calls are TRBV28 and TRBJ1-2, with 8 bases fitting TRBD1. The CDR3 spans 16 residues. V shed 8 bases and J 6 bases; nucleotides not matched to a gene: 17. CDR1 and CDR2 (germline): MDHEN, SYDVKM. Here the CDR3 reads CASGRTGSQLTNGYTF. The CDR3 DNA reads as TGTGCCAGCGGGAGGACAGGGAGTCAACTAACTAATGGCTACACCTTC.

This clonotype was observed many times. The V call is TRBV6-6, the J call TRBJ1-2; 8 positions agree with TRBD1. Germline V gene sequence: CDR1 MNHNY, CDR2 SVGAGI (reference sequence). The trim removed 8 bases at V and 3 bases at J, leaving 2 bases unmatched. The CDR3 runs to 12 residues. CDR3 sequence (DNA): TGTGCCAGCGAACAGGGGGACTATGGCTACACCTTC. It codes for CASEQGDYGYTF.

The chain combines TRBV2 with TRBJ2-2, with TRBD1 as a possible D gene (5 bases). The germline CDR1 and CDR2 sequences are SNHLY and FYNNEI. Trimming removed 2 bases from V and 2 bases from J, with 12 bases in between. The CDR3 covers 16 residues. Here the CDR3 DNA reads TGTGCCAGCAGTGAAACGAGACAGAGCAACACCGGGGAGCTGTTTTTT. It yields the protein CASSETRQSNTGELFF. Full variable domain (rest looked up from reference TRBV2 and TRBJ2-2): EPEVTQTPSHQVTQMGQEVILRCVPISNHLYFYWYRQILGQKVEFLVSFYNNEISEKSEIFDDQFSVERPDGSNFTLKIRSTKLEDSAMYFCASSETRQSNTGELFFGEGSRLTVL.

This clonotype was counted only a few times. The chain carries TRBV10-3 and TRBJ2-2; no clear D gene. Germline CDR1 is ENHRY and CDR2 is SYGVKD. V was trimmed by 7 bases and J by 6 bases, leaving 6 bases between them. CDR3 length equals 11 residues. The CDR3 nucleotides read TGTGCCATCACAATGGCCGGGGAGCTGTTTTTT. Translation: CAITMAGELFF.

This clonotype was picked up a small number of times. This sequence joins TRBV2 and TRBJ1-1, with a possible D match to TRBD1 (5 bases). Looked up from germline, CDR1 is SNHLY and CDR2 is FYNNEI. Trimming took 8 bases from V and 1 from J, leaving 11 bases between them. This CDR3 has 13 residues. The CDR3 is CASYLRGNTEAFF. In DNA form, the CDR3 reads TGTGCCAGCTACTTAAGGGGGAACACTGAAGCTTTCTTT.

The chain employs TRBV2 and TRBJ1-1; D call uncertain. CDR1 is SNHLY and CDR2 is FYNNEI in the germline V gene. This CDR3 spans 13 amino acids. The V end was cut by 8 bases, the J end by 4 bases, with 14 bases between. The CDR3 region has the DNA TGTGCCAGCGGAAACGGACGGAGCACTGAAGCTTTCTTT. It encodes CASGNGRSTEAFF.

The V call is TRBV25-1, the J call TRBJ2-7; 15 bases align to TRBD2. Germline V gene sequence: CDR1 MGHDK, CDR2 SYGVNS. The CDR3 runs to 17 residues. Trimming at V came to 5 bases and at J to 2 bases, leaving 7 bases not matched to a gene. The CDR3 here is CASSKPGLAGGPYEQYF. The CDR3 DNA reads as TGTGCCAGCAGTAAACCGGGACTAGCGGGAGGTCCCTACGAGCAGTACTTC.

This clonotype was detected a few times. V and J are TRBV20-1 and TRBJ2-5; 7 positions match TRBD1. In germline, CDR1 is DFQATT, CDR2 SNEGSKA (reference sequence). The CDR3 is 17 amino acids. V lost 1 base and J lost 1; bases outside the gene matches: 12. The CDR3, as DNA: TGCAGTGCTAGAGGCCAAACGGGACAGAGCTTCCAAGAGACCCAGTACTTC. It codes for CSARGQTGQSFQETQYF.

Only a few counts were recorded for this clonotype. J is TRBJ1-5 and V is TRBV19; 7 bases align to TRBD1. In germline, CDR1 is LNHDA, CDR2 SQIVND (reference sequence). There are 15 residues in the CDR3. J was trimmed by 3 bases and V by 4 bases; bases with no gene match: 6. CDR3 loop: CASSTSGQINQPQHF. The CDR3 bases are TGTGCCAGTAGTACGTCGGGACAGATCAATCAGCCCCAGCATTTT. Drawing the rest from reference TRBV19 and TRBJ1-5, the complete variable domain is DGGITQSPKYLFRKEGQNVTLSCEQNLNHDAMYWYRQDPGQGLRLIYYSQIVNDFQKGDIAEGYSVSREKKESFPLTVTSAQKNPTAFYLCASSTSGQINQPQHFGDGTRLSIL.

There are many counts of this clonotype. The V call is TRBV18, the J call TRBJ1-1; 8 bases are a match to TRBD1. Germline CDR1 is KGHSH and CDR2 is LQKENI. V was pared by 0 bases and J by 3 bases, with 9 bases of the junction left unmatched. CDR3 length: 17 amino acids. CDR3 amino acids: CASSPPQGAGGYTEAFF. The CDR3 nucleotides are TGTGCCAGCTCACCACCGCAGGGGGCAGGTGGTTACACTGAAGCTTTCTTT. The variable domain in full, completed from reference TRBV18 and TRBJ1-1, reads NAGVMQNPRHLVRRRGQEARLRCSPMKGHSHVYWYRQLPEEGLKFMVYLQKENIIDESGMPKERFSAEFPKEGPSILRIQQVVRGDSAAYFCASSPPQGAGGYTEAFFGQGTRLTVV.

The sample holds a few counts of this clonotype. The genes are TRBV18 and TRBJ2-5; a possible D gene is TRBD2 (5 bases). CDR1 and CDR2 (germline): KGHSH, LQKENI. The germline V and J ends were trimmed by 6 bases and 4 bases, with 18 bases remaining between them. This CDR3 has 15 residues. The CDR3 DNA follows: TGTGCCAGCTCGGGCGAGGGATGGGCCCGAGAGACCCAGTACTTC. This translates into CASSGEGWARETQYF.

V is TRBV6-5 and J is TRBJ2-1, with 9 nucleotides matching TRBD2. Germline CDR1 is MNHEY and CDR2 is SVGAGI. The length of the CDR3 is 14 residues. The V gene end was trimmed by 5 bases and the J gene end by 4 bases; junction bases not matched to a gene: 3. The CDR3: CASSAGGRYNEQFF. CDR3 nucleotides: TGTGCCAGCAGTGCGGGAGGGCGGTACAATGAGCAGTTCTTC.

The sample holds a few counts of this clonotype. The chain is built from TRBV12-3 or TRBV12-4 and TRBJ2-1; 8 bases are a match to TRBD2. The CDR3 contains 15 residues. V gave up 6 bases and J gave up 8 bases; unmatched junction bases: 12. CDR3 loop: CASSPSGLDSHEQFF. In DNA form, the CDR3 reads TGTGCCAGCAGCCCATCGGGACTAGACTCCCATGAGCAGTTCTTC.

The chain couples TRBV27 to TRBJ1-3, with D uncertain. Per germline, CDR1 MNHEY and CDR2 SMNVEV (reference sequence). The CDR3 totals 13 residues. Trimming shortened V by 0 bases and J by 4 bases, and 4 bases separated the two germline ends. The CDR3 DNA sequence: TGTGCCAGCAGTTTATCTAAGGGAAACACCATATATTTT. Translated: CASSLSKGNTIYF.

The CDR3 spells CASSQYTQGEAFF. The CDR3 DNA sequence: TGCGCCAGCAGCCAATACACACAGGGGGAAGCTTTCTTT. This sequence joins TRBV4-1 and TRBJ1-1; 7 nucleotides align to TRBD1. J lost 8 bases, V lost 2 bases, and 5 bases had no gene match. CDR1 is MGHRA and CDR2 is YSYEKL in the germline V gene. This CDR3 has 13 amino acids.

CDR3 nucleotides: TGTGCCAGCAGCCCAGGACTAGCGGGAGGTAACACCGGGGAGCTGTTTTTT. This translates into CASSPGLAGGNTGELFF. This chain links TRBV11-3 with TRBJ2-2; TRBD2 agrees at 14 bases. In germline, CDR1 is SGHNT, CDR2 YENEEA. V was clipped by 5 bases and J by 2 bases; unmatched bases: 4. CDR3 length: 17 amino acids.

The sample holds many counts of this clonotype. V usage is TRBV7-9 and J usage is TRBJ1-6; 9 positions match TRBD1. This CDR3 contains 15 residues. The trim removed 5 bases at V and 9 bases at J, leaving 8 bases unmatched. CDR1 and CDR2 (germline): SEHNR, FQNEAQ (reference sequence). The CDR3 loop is CASSLGQGKASPLHF. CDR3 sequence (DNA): TGTGCCAGCAGCCTGGGACAGGGCAAGGCTTCACCCCTCCACTTT. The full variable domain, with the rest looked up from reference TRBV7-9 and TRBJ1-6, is DTGVSQNPRHKITKRGQNVTFRCDPISEHNRLYWYRQTLGQGPEFLTYFQNEAQLEKSRLLSDRFSAERPKGSFSTLEIQRTEQGDSAMYLCASSLGQGKASPLHFGNGTRLTVT.